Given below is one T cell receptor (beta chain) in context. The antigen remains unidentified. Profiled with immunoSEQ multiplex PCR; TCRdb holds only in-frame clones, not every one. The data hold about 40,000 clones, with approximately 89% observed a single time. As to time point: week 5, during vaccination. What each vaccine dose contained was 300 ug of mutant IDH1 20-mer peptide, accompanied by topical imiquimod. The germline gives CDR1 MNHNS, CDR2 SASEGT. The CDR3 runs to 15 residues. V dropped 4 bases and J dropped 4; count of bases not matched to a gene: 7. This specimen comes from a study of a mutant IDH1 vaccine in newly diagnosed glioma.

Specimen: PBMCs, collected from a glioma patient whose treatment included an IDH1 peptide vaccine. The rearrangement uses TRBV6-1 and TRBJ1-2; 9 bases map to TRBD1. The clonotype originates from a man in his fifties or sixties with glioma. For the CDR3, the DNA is TGTGCCAGCAGTGCTGGGACAGGGCTTATCTATGGCTACACCTTC. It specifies CASSAGTGLIYGYTF.